The present entry profiles one T cell receptor beta chain with its context. Its antigen is as yet unknown. The V and J ends lost 1 base and 4 bases respectively, with 8 bases between them. Looked up from germline, CDR1 is SGHAT and CDR2 is FQNNGV. This CDR3 comprises 13 residues. This sample stems from a study of CD8+ T cells in alopecia areata. Across the whole study: Twice daily, treated patients received 5 to 10 mg of oral tofacitinib. Tofacitinib dosing lasted 6 to 18 months, which was then followed by 6 months off drug. Study-wide findings and caveats: Scalp samples also contribute reads from the resident alphabeta T cells found in normal skin.

Researchers gathered lesional scalp punch biopsies and peripheral blood from patients with alopecia areata. Following extraction, RNA underwent reverse transcription to cDNA, which served as the sequencing template. Some clones are missing from TCRdb's copy, which holds only in-frame ones; the method was immunoSEQ multiplex PCR. The table records about 250,000 clones, 67% of them present only once. This specimen was CD4+ T cells sorted from blood, taken at week 0. The chain recombines TRBV11-2 with TRBJ2-7; D possibly corresponds to TRBD2 (6 bases). This receptor was identified in a human donor with alopecia areata. The CDR3 bases are TGTGCCAGCAGCTTAGTGGGACTGTACGAGCAGTACTTC. Translation gives CASSLVGLYEQYF.